This is a list of T cell receptor beta chains from one sample in a study of siplizumab effects on memory and regulatory T cells. Some clones are missing from TCRdb's copy, which holds only in-frame ones; the method was immunoSEQ multiplex PCR. The sample lists 57,000 or so clones, approximately 79% occurring once. Sequencing was done on a sample of memory CD4+ T cells sorted from blood. All receptors come from a human donor in good health. The CDR3 runs from the conserved cysteine through the conserved F or W. The D gene is left open where the match is weak. Size values are once, few and many counts, or a class for expanded clones, and some rows have none.

v_call	clone_size	j_call	d_call	cdr3_aa	cdr3_nt
TRBV6-1	-	TRBJ2-1	-	CASMLSGGNYNEQFF	TGTGCCAGCATGCTGTCCGGGGGAAATTACAATGAGCAGTTCTTC
TRBV12-5	-	TRBJ2-1	-	CASGLGGGRSYNEQFF	TGTGCTAGTGGCCTCGGTGGGGGACGCTCCTACAATGAGCAGTTCTTC
TRBV28	-	TRBJ2-7	TRBD2	CASRPAGTSVGEQYF	TGTGCCAGCAGGCCCGCCGGGACTAGCGTCGGCGAGCAGTACTTC
TRBV5-5	-	TRBJ1-2	TRBD1	CASSLQTGASSYGYTF	TGTGCCAGCAGCCTTCAAACAGGGGCCTCAAGCTATGGCTACACCTTC
TRBV19	once	TRBJ2-2	-	CASTTGVTTGELFF	TGTGCCAGTACCACTGGGGTGACCACCGGGGAGCTGTTTTTT
TRBV2	-	TRBJ2-7	-	CASMGWSYLLGYEQYF	TGTGCCAGCATGGGGTGGTCCTACCTTTTGGGCTACGAGCAGTACTTC
TRBV5-1	-	TRBJ2-3	TRBD2	CASSLLLAGVDTQYF	TGCGCCAGCAGCTTGCTGCTAGCGGGGGTGGATACGCAGTATTTT
TRBV5-4	-	TRBJ1-5	TRBD1	CASSPRGVGRDQPQHF	TGTGCCAGCAGCCCCAGGGGGGTAGGGCGGGACCAGCCCCAGCATTTT
TRBV18	-	TRBJ1-1	-	CASSPGIRETNTEAFF	TGTGCCAGCTCACCGGGGATAAGAGAGACCAACACTGAAGCTTTCTTT
TRBV11-3	-	TRBJ2-7	-	CASSWGRSGEQYF	TGTGCCAGCAGCTGGGGCCGCTCGGGCGAGCAGTACTTC
TRBV12-5	-	TRBJ1-4	-	CASAPPTTNEKLFF	TGTGCTAGTGCCCCACCAACAACTAATGAAAAACTGTTTTTT
TRBV5-4	-	TRBJ2-3	-	CASSLLPLWGTDTQYF	TGTGCCAGCAGCTTGCTTCCCCTGTGGGGCACAGATACGCAGTATTTT
TRBV27	-	TRBJ1-2	-	CASSLNGFYGYTF	TGTGCCAGCAGTTTAAACGGTTTCTATGGCTACACCTTC
TRBV30	-	TRBJ1-5	-	CAWSSWGRAQPQHF	TGTGCCTGGAGTTCCTGGGGGCGCGCACAGCCCCAGCATTTT
TRBV4-2	once	TRBJ2-7	-	CASSQGVGSEYEQYF	TGTGCCAGCAGCCAAGGTGTGGGGTCGGAATACGAGCAGTACTTC
TRBV18	-	TRBJ2-2	-	CASSPRSANTGELFF	TGTGCCAGCTCACCACGTAGTGCGAACACCGGGGAGCTGTTTTTT
TRBV4-1	-	TRBJ2-5	TRBD2	CASSQDPRGVLVTQYF	TGCGCCAGCAGCCAAGATCCCCGGGGGGTTTTAGTGACCCAGTACTTC
TRBV9	-	TRBJ2-2	-	CASSVGPNTGELFF	TGTGCCAGCAGCGTAGGACCGAACACCGGGGAGCTGTTTTTT
TRBV6-1	-	TRBJ1-2	-	CASSEAGFYGYTF	TGTGCCAGCAGTGAAGCCGGGTTCTATGGCTACACCTTC
TRBV29-1	-	TRBJ1-2	-	CSVEELWTNYGYTF	TGCAGCGTTGAGGAATTATGGACTAACTATGGCTACACCTTC
TRBV6-6	-	TRBJ2-5	-	CASSYRQTEETQYF	TGTGCCAGCAGTTACCGACAGACGGAGGAGACCCAGTACTTC
TRBV7-3	few	TRBJ1-6	TRBD1	CASSRTGEIDSPLHF	TGTGCCAGCAGCAGAACAGGGGAGATCGATTCACCCCTCCACTTT
TRBV20-1	-	TRBJ1-1	-	CSAKGHKAFF	TGCAGTGCTAAAGGGCATAAAGCTTTCTTT
TRBV4-1	-	TRBJ1-2	TRBD1	CASSQERDRGGYTF	TGCGCCAGCAGCCAAGAGCGGGACAGGGGTGGCTACACCTTC
TRBV27	-	TRBJ2-3	-	CASSLASIQGSVTQYF	TGTGCCAGCAGCTTAGCAAGCATCCAGGGTTCTGTTACGCAGTATTTT
TRBV27	-	TRBJ1-1	-	CASSLGGPSLNAFF	TGTGCCAGCAGTTTAGGGGGGCCCTCCCTCAACGCTTTCTTT
TRBV7-9	-	TRBJ2-7	TRBD1	CASSPYGQGFSYEQYF	TGTGCCAGCAGCCCCTACGGACAGGGGTTTTCCTACGAGCAGTACTTC
TRBV7-2	-	TRBJ2-5	-	CASSKTQQETQYF	TGTGCCAGCAGCAAAACGCAGCAAGAGACCCAGTACTTC